The entry below describes one T cell receptor beta chain. What it binds is not known. The study ran its PCR with 60 Vbeta and 13 Jbeta primers. Sequenced by immunoSEQ multiplex PCR; TCRdb stores in-frame clones only, minus some. Here the sample spans roughly 150,000 clones, around 75% being singletons. The data stem from a study of cytomegalovirus exposure and HLA in healthy donors. The V gene's germline CDR1 is SSHAT and CDR2 FNYEAQ (reference sequence). The ends were cut back, 1 base at V and 5 bases at J, with 12 bases in the middle. The CDR3 spans 14 residues. Whole-study results and caveats: A link between a missense DCLRE1C variant and TCR beta V- and J-gene trimming emerged from a later analysis. Sequences of the TCR beta chain were said to predict the HLA-A and HLA-B alleles of most subjects accurately. Per a later analysis, HLA-associated TCR beta chains showed more clonal expansion than other, equally common TCR beta chains. A later look showed TCR association rates differing by HLA locus, highest for DRB1 and lowest for HLA-C.

The receptor's source is a female donor in good health and CMV-seronegative. This chain links TRBV7-7 with TRBJ2-7, with D perhaps matching TRBD2 (6 bases). Sequencing was done on a sample of PBMCs. This CDR3 is CASSLDLGGNEQYF. CDR3 nucleotides: TGTGCCAGCAGCTTAGACCTTGGGGGGAACGAGCAGTACTTC.